The next 21 T cell receptor beta chains were all read from a single sample in a study of T cell responses to AZD1222 COVID-19 vaccine. Profiling relied on immunoSEQ multiplex PCR, and the TCRdb table lists in-frame clones only, not all of them. The sample has some 100,000 clones; 86% are singletons. Sample: peripheral blood, taken on day 0 of AZD1222 vaccination. These receptors originate from an adult in good health.

J is TRBJ2-5 and V is TRBV15, with a possible D match to TRBD1 (5 bases). This CDR3 has 13 amino acids. Germline CDR1 reads LNHNV; CDR2 reads YYDKDF (reference sequence). V was shortened by 4 bases and J by 1 base, with 7 bases between the two germline ends. CDR3 in DNA: TGTGCCACCAGCACAGACAGCCAAGAGACCCAGTACTTC. Protein product: CATSTDSQETQYF.

The CDR3 DNA reads TGTGCCACCAGGGACAGTTCCTACGAGCAGTACTTC. Protein sequence: CATRDSSYEQYF. The rearrangement joins TRBV28 to TRBJ2-7; the match to TRBD1 covers 7 bases. The V and J ends lost 10 bases and 1 base, in that order; junction bases with no gene match: 4. CDR1 and CDR2 from the germline V gene are MDHEN and SYDVKM. This CDR3 is built from 12 residues.

The chain joins TRBV20-1 to TRBJ1-1, with a weak D call TRBD1 (5 bases). Trimming removed 3 bases from V and 5 bases from J, with 13 bases in between. CDR1 and CDR2 (germline): DFQATT, SNEGSKA (reference sequence). This CDR3 contains 13 residues. CDR3 sequence (DNA): TGCAGTGCTAGTGTCCAGGGAAGGACTGAAGCTTTCTTT. This translates into CSASVQGRTEAFF.

The V and J genes are TRBV28 and TRBJ1-1, with TRBD1 matching over 9 bases. The CDR3 runs 16 residues. Germline CDR1 reads MDHEN; CDR2 reads SYDVKM. V gave up 5 bases and J gave up 0 bases; unmatched junction bases: 7. The CDR3 here is CASSGQGFRMNTEAFF. CDR3 DNA sequence: TGTGCCAGCAGTGGACAGGGGTTTAGAATGAACACTGAAGCTTTCTTT. Complete variable domain (other parts from reference TRBV28 and TRBJ1-1): DVKVTQSSRYLVKRTGEKVFLECVQDMDHENMFWYRQDPGLGLRLIYFSYDVKMKEKGDIPEGYSVSREKKERFSLILESASTNQTSMYLCASSGQGFRMNTEAFFGQGTRLTVV.

V is TRBV5-6 and J is TRBJ1-1; D remains ambiguous. Between the trimmed V and J ends, which lost 0 bases and 0 bases, there was a span of 12 bases. The germline V gene encodes CDR1 SGHDT and CDR2 YYEEEE. CDR3 length: 16 residues. The CDR3 here is CASSLAFSQMNTEAFF. The CDR3 DNA reads TGTGCCAGCAGCTTGGCATTCTCACAAATGAACACTGAAGCTTTCTTT.

The chain employs TRBV28 and TRBJ2-3, with D possibly being TRBD2 (5 bases). The CDR3 extends over 16 amino acids. Germline lookup yields CDR1 MDHEN and CDR2 SYDVKM. Trimming took off 1 base at V and 3 bases at J, with 14 bases between the two ends. The CDR3 DNA is TGTGCCAGCAGTTTATTAAGAGGACTCAGGACAGATACGCAGTATTTT. The encoded protein is CASSLLRGLRTDTQYF.

The chain links TRBV28 to TRBJ1-4; D gene unclear. V was clipped by 7 bases and J by 0 bases, with 18 bases between them. Per germline, CDR1 MDHEN and CDR2 SYDVKM. This CDR3 comprises 17 residues. The CDR3 DNA follows: TGTGCCAGCATGGGGTTCAGGTTACGAGCAACTAATGAAAAACTGTTTTTT. This translates into CASMGFRLRATNEKLFF.

The chain carries TRBV28 and TRBJ2-1; the D gene is possibly TRBD1 (6 bases). V lost 6 bases and J 4 bases, leaving 16 bases between the germline ends. The CDR3 consists of 15 residues. Looked up from germline, CDR1 is MDHEN and CDR2 is SYDVKM. CDR3 sequence reads: CASRVQGVGYNEQFF. CDR3 sequence (DNA): TGTGCCAGCAGGGTACAGGGCGTTGGGTACAATGAGCAGTTCTTC.

The rearrangement joins TRBV6-2 or TRBV6-3 to TRBJ1-5; 12 bases agree with TRBD1. The germline CDR1 and CDR2 sequences are MNHEY and SVGEGT. The CDR3 is 15 amino acids. The V gene end was trimmed by 5 bases and the J gene end by 7 bases; junction bases not matched to a gene: 6. The CDR3 nucleotides are TGTGCCAGCAGTCGGGACAGGGGGCCGGGACAGCCCCAGCATTTT. It yields the protein CASSRDRGPGQPQHF.

The CDR3 nucleotides read TGTGCCAGCAGCCCCCGGACTAGCGGGAGGGGCGATGAGCAGTTCTTC. This encodes CASSPRTSGRGDEQFF. The rearrangement uses TRBV11-3 and TRBJ2-1, with TRBD2 matching over 15 bases. J gave up 8 bases and V 5 bases, and 7 bases lay outside the gene matches. The CDR3 sequence is 16 residues long. Looked up from germline, CDR1 is SGHNT and CDR2 is YENEEA.

This clone has just one count. The rearrangement uses TRBV7-3 and TRBJ1-2; tentatively, D is TRBD1 (6 bases). This CDR3 comprises 14 residues. V was pared by 5 bases and J by 3 bases, with 13 bases between. Germline loops: CDR1 SGHTA, CDR2 FQGTGA. As DNA, the CDR3 is TGTGCCAGCAGCCCACAGGGAGGGCACTATGGCTACACCTTC. Translated: CASSPQGGHYGYTF.

This sequence joins TRBV6-5 and TRBJ1-1; the D is unclear. The CDR3 sequence is 13 residues long. V lost 5 bases and J 3 bases, leaving 10 bases between the germline ends. Germline lookup yields CDR1 MNHEY and CDR2 SVGAGI. CDR3 in DNA: TGTGCCAGCAGTCCTATAGGGTACACTGAAGCTTTCTTT. This translates into CASSPIGYTEAFF.

In its sample, this clone was seen a few times. V is TRBV6-1 and J is TRBJ1-4, with TRBD1 as a possible D gene (6 bases). This CDR3 has 15 amino acids. Per the germline V gene, CDR1 is MNHNS and CDR2 is SASEGT. The V end was cut by 2 bases, the J end by 8 bases, with 15 bases between. CDR3 nucleotide sequence: TGTGCCAGCAGTGAATCGGGGGGCACGAAGGAAAAACTGTTTTTT. Protein sequence: CASSESGGTKEKLFF.

This clone was seen a handful of times. The chain employs TRBV4-1 and TRBJ1-3, with D hard to call. The germline CDR1 and CDR2 sequences are MGHRA and YSYEKL. Trimming took off 4 bases at V and 8 bases at J, with 9 bases between the two ends. This CDR3 comprises 12 residues. The CDR3 spells CASSLSLDTIYF. The DNA for the CDR3 is TGCGCCAGCAGCCTGAGTTTGGACACCATATATTTT.

V gene TRBV13 combines with J gene TRBJ2-1; 8 positions match TRBD1. Unmatched junction bases numbered 5, after V lost 0 bases and J lost 7 bases. The CDR3 has 15 amino acids. Germline values: CDR1 PRHDT, CDR2 FYEKMQ (reference sequence). CDR3 in amino acids: CASSLGQGAHNEQFF. CDR3 nucleotides: TGTGCCAGCAGCTTAGGGCAGGGGGCGCATAATGAGCAGTTCTTC. Filled out from reference TRBV13 and TRBJ2-1, the complete variable domain reads AAGVIQSPRHLIKEKRETATLKCYPIPRHDTVYWYQQGPGQDPQFLISFYEKMQSDKGSIPDRFSAQQFSDYHSELNMSSLELGDSALYFCASSLGQGAHNEQFFGPGTRLTVL.

The V call is TRBV12-2, the J call TRBJ2-3; the table's D call of TRBD1 was not tested on the DNA. TRBV12-2 is classified as a pseudogene. This CDR3 has 15 amino acids. The DNA for the CDR3 is TGTGCAAGTCGCGGACAGAGGTGGCTTACAGATACGCAGTATTTT. Its translation is CASRGQRWLTDTQYF.

In its sample, this clone was seen a few times. The chain is built from TRBV7-3 and TRBJ2-5; TRBD2 aligns across 9 bases. V was clipped by 1 base and J by 3 bases; unmatched bases: 9. The CDR3 sequence is 17 residues long. CDR1 is SGHTA and CDR2 is FQGTGA in the germline V gene. CDR3 DNA sequence: TGTGCCAGCAGCTTAAGGGTTAGCGGGAGTGAAGAAGAGACCCAGTACTTC. Translated, it gives CASSLRVSGSEEETQYF.

The CDR3 DNA follows: TGTGCCGGCGGGACAGGGAGTGTTTCACCCCTCCACTTT. Its protein product is CAGGTGSVSPLHF. This sequence joins TRBV6-5 and TRBJ1-6; 9 bases align to TRBD1. The CDR3 has 13 amino acids. Germline lookup yields CDR1 MNHEY and CDR2 SVGAGI. J lost 9 bases, V lost 11 bases, and 8 bases had no gene match.

V and J are TRBV27 and TRBJ1-4; 7 bases match TRBD1. The germline gives CDR1 MNHEY, CDR2 SMNVEV (reference sequence). Trimming cost V 5 bases and J 5 bases; bases outside gene matches: 11. CDR3 length: 16 residues. CDR3 loop: CASSPSRQGLNEKLFF. Here the CDR3 DNA reads TGTGCCAGCAGTCCCTCGCGACAGGGCCTGAATGAAAAACTGTTTTTT.

The chain is built from TRBV7-2 and TRBJ2-3; D remains ambiguous. V was shortened by 2 bases and J by 2 bases, with 8 bases between the two germline ends. Germline CDR1 SGHTA, CDR2 FQGNSA. This CDR3 region has 14 residues. The CDR3 coding sequence is TGTGCCAGCAGCTTAATGCCAGACACAGATACGCAGTATTTT. Residues: CASSLMPDTDTQYF.

This clone was counted once. This chain joins TRBV18 and TRBJ1-1; TRBD1 is a possible D gene (6 bases). V lost 2 bases and J 6 bases, leaving 13 bases between the germline ends. Per germline, CDR1 KGHSH and CDR2 LQKENI. The CDR3 is 14 residues long. In DNA, the CDR3 is TGTGCCAGCTCACCAGGAACAGGGACTCCTGAAGCTTTCTTT. Its translation: CASSPGTGTPEAFF.